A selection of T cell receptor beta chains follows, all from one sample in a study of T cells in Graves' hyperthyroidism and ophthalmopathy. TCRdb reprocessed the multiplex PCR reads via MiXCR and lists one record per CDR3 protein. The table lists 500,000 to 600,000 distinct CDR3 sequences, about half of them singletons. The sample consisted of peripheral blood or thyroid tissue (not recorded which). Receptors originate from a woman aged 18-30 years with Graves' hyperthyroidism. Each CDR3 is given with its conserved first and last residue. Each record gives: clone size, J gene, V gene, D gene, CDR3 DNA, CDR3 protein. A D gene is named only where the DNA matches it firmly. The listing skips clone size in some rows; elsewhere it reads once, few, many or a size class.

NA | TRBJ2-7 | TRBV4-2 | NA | TGTGCCAGCAGCCTCGTTGGGGAGAGGGGTTTCAATGAGCAGTACTTC | CASSLVGERGFNEQYF
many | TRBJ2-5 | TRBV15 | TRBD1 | TGTGCCACCAGCGGGGACAGGGGAAACCAAGAGACCCAGTACTTC | CATSGDRGNQETQYF
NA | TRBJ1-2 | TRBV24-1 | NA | TGTGCCACCAGTGATCAGGGTGGGGGCTACACCTTC | CATSDQGGGYTF
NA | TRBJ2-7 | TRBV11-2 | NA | TGTGCCAGCAGCTTAGCGGCGGGAACGGGGGAGCAGTACTTC | CASSLAAGTGEQYF
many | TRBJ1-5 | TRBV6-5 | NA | TGTGCCAGCAGCCGGGCCGGGGGAGAGGGTCAGCCCCAGCATTTT | CASSRAGGEGQPQHF
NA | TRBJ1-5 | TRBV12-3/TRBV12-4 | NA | TGTGCCAGCAGTTTTGCCTACATTACACCGCAGAGCAATCAGCCCCAGCATTTT | CASSFAYITPQSNQPQHF
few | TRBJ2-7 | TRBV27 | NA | TGTGCCAGCAGCCAGCATCGGGGACGGAACTACGAGCAGTACTTC | CASSQHRGRNYEQYF
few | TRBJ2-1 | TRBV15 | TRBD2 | TGTGCCACCAGCAGGGGACTAGCCGCTTCCTACAATGAGCAGTTCTTC | CATSRGLAASYNEQFF
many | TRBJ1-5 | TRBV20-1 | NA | TGCAGTGCTAGAGATGGGAGTGCGGTAATGTATAGCAATCAGCCCCAGCATTTT | CSARDGSAVMYSNQPQHF
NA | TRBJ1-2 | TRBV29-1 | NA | TGCAGCGTTGACCAGGGTCCGGGCTCTGGCTACACCTTC | CSVDQGPGSGYTF
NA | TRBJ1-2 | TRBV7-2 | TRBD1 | TGTGCCAGCAGCGCGGACAGGACTAACTATGGCTACACCTTC | CASSADRTNYGYTF
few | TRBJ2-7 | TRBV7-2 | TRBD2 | TGTGCCAGCAGCCTCAATCGCGGGAGATACGAGCAGTACTTC | CASSLNRGRYEQYF
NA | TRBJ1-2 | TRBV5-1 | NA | TGCGCCAGCAGCAGGACTGAGCCAACTAACTATGGCTACACCTTC | CASSRTEPTNYGYTF
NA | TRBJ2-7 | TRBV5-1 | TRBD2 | TGCGCCACCAGCCTGCTAGCGGGAGGAGAGCAGTACTTC | CATSLLAGGEQYF
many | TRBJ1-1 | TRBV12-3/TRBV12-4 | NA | TGTGCCAGCAGTGAAACAGGGTGGGCTTTCTTT | CASSETGWAFF
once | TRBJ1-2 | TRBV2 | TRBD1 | TGTGCCAGGCCAACAGGGGGCGAAAACTATGGCTACACCTTC | CARPTGGENYGYTF
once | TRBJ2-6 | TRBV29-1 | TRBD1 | TGCAGCGTTAGACAGGGAGAGGCCGGGGCCAACGTCCTGACTTTC | CSVRQGEAGANVLTF
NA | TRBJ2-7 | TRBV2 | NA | TGTGCCAGCGAAACCGGGGGCAACAATGAGCAGTACTTC | CASETGGNNEQYF
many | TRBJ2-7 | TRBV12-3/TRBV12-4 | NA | TGTGCCAGCAGTTTACTCGCCGACGGGTCCGAGCAGTACTTC | CASSLLADGSEQYF
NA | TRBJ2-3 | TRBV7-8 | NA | TGTGCCAGCAGCTGGCGGACAGATCACTCGGATACGCAGTATTTT | CASSWRTDHSDTQYF
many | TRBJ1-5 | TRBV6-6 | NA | TGTGCAAGCATTCTAGGGGGGGGAGGTAATAGCAATCAGCCCCAGCATTTT | CASILGGGGNSNQPQHF
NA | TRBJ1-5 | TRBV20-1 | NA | TGCAGTGCTAGAGGGACAGTCGAGAGTCAGCCCCAGCATTTT | CSARGTVESQPQHF
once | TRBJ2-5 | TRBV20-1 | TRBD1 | TGCAGTGCTGGGGACAGGGGGGAGGGTAGTCAAGAGGCCCAGTACTTC | CSAGDRGEGSQEAQYF
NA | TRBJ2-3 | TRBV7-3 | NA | TGTGCCAGCAGCTTAAGGAAGTCCACAGATACGCAGTATTTT | CASSLRKSTDTQYF
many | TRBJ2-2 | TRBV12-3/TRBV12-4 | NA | TGTGCCAGCAGTTTGGGGGCCACAGGCACCGGGGAGCTGTTTTTT | CASSLGATGTGELFF
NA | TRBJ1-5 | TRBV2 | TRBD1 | TGTGCCAGCAGTGAACAGGGGGACGGAACTCATAGCAATCAGCCCCAGCATTTT | CASSEQGDGTHSNQPQHF
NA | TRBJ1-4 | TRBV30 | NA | TGTGCCTGGAGGTACACAGGGACTAATGAAAAACTGTTTTTT | CAWRYTGTNEKLFF
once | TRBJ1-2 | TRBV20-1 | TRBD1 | TGCAGTGCTAGAAAGACAGGGGAAGTGGGCTACACCTTC | CSARKTGEVGYTF